The rows below give T cell receptor beta chains drawn from one sample of a study of shared clonotypes between healthy human individuals. Here immunoSEQ multiplex PCR was the method, and the copy in TCRdb shows in-frame clones only, minus some. The sample carries over a million clones, roughly 74% recorded once. Sequencing used memory CD4+ T cells from PBMCs. Receptor source: a man in his late teens or twenties in good health. Some clones in this sample may be carry-over from other donors' samples. The CDR3 runs from the conserved cysteine through the conserved F or W.

v_call: TRBV4-1; cdr3_aa: CASSHPLLGKSAFNYGYTF
v_call: TRBV28; cdr3_aa: CASETEGYEQYF
v_call: TRBV2; cdr3_aa: CASNWDRGPTGYTF
v_call: TRBV27; cdr3_aa: CASSLGGANTDTQYF
v_call: TRBV19; cdr3_aa: CARGTSGSNEQFF
v_call: TRBV2; cdr3_aa: CASSGGQGDYGYTF
v_call: TRBV7-3; cdr3_aa: CASSLFGRQGGETQYF
v_call: TRBV28; cdr3_aa: CASRLRGTDQNTEAFF
v_call: TRBV19; cdr3_aa: CASSPRGLREQYF
v_call: TRBV28; cdr3_aa: CASSFPGTASQLFF
v_call: TRBV5-1; cdr3_aa: CASSIGGAPSYEQYF
v_call: TRBV4-3; cdr3_aa: CASSLGVADNQPQHF
v_call: TRBV5-1; cdr3_aa: CASRLGTGNEKLFF
v_call: TRBV29-1; cdr3_aa: CSARAGGKNIQYF
v_call: TRBV6-1; cdr3_aa: CASIVGNTIYF
v_call: TRBV7-9; cdr3_aa: CASSFRLRGDEQFF
v_call: TRBV6-1; cdr3_aa: CASSESKSGLRLLSYEQYF
v_call: TRBV11-2; cdr3_aa: CASSLSGSSSETQYF
v_call: TRBV11-2; cdr3_aa: CASSLDRVPGNTIYF
v_call: TRBV11-2; cdr3_aa: CASSAAWSHNEQFF
v_call: TRBV5-6; cdr3_aa: CASSWREAGADF
v_call: TRBV30; cdr3_aa: CAGSRGSAGNTIYF
v_call: TRBV27; cdr3_aa: CASTPFLAGAVDEQFF
v_call: TRBV6-6; cdr3_aa: CASSSQGISGNTIYF
v_call: TRBV27; cdr3_aa: CASSLVLSGGGPDTQYF
v_call: TRBV27; cdr3_aa: CASSRPGPQETQYF
v_call: TRBV6-1; cdr3_aa: CASSEWVNTIYF
v_call: TRBV5-4; cdr3_aa: CASSSWTSGRPAEQYF
v_call: TRBV7-3; cdr3_aa: CASSLGTGRQETQYF
v_call: TRBV5-1; cdr3_aa: CASKETGPSGNTIYF
v_call: TRBV30; cdr3_aa: CAWSATGFTEAFF
v_call: TRBV30; cdr3_aa: CAWSPGQDIRGEQYF
v_call: TRBV7-9; cdr3_aa: CASSFSRNTGELFF
v_call: TRBV7-2; cdr3_aa: CASSPGQGETQYF
v_call: TRBV28; cdr3_aa: CASSFPTGRPPQHF
v_call: TRBV7-2; cdr3_aa: CASSPGTSGTSSSYNEQFF
v_call: TRBV4-1; cdr3_aa: CASSPLAGVTYNEQFF
v_call: TRBV10-1; cdr3_aa: CASGGTGDPDTQYF
v_call: TRBV11-2; cdr3_aa: CASRGNREGTGELFF
v_call: TRBV11-2; cdr3_aa: CASSEKTGPWGSYEQYF
v_call: TRBV4-1; cdr3_aa: CASRAGLAVENIQYF
v_call: TRBV18; cdr3_aa: CASSQGGQPQHF
v_call: TRBV28; cdr3_aa: CASSLSGGWGYTF
v_call: TRBV2; cdr3_aa: CASGERGTDTQYF
v_call: TRBV27; cdr3_aa: CASSLQGLGVPQHF
v_call: TRBV28; cdr3_aa: CASSLGTGVLRSSYEQYF
v_call: TRBV10-3; cdr3_aa: CAISESYIRQGQETQYF
v_call: TRBV7-2; cdr3_aa: CASSPTTSYNEQFF
v_call: TRBV5-1; cdr3_aa: CASSLGLSDTDTQYF
v_call: TRBV11-2; cdr3_aa: CASSLRAGVALNYGYTF
v_call: TRBV5-6; cdr3_aa: CASSLWTANYGYTF
v_call: TRBV5-1; cdr3_aa: CASSPSGSSRRTEQFF
v_call: TRBV19; cdr3_aa: CASRLGVGSGANVLTF
v_call: TRBV20-1; cdr3_aa: CSARVTDEQYF